This T cell receptor (beta chain) was documented in a study of regulatory T cells in long-lasting Graves disease (dated by TCRdb to 2020 to 2023). For context, the study as a whole: Patients with newly diagnosed Graves' disease had been on antithyroid drugs for under 3 months. Patients with persistent Graves' disease were compared with patients with newly diagnosed Graves' disease using TCR sequencing and RNA sequencing of peripheral blood. The study took place in China and was registered as a clinical trial. A total of around 33 samples underwent TCR sequencing, from about 13 patients with persistent Graves' disease and 20 or so patients with newly diagnosed Graves' disease.

This specimen's time point label, per the study, means: newly diagnosed GD, antithyroid drugs for less than 3 months. For both TCR sequencing and RNA sequencing, RNA was extracted from PBMCs in TRIzol. The diagnosis of Graves' disease followed American Thyroid Association guidelines. Patients for the study were recruited at an endocrinology department in Xi'an, China. Each patient gave about 8.1 milliliters of peripheral blood, collected in an EDTA anticoagulant tube. Ficoll Paque Plus density gradient separation was used to isolate PBMCs, and no further T cell sorting was done. An Agilent 2100 Bioanalyzer and agarose gel were used to assess RNA quality, and a NanoDrop 2000 was used to measure RNA concentration. This clonotype has more than one count but fewer than ten. No antigen is known for it. Base qualities were left out, and no much larger clone turns up one base away. Study-level results and caveats: TRBV28, TRBJ1-2 and TRBJ2-5 were preferentially used in persistent disease, while TRBV20-1 and TRBJ2-1 were favored in newly diagnosed disease. More public clonotypes were shared among persistent patients (about 2,800) than among newly diagnosed patients (just under 1,000). The authors noted that the small sample size was a limitation that may lower accuracy. Compared with newly diagnosed patients, patients with persistent Graves' disease had lower TCR Shannon entropy and fewer highly expanded clones, which suggests clonal expansion. Sequencing and analysis were restricted to the TCR beta chain. Peripheral blood alone was examined, since thyroid tissue, which constituted the primary lesion, could not be accessed.

Library creation used multiplex PCR. This sample was sequenced with an Illumina HiSeq 4000. iRepertoire HTBI primers and Arm-PCR amplification of CDR3 regions were used to construct TCR beta libraries. Before sequencing, the PCR products underwent gel purification. Under the source paper's analysis protocol: Across samples, around 62 TRBV and roughly 15 TRBJ segments were identified and used for gene usage analysis of CDR3 amino acid clonotypes. Filtered high-quality paired reads were merged into contigs using COPE and FqMerger. BLAST was used to align contigs to the IMGT TRBV, TRBD and TRBJ reference genes, and CDR3 was defined following IMGT. Any clonotype with a frequency above 0.1% was classified as a highly expanded clone. Shannon entropy was used to measure repertoire diversity, and the Gini coefficient was used to measure V-J evenness. Public clonotypes were defined as clonotypes shared by more than one individual. TCRdb trimmed the raw reads at Q25, called clones with MiXCR and kept productive beta chains. Rows are combined by CDR3 protein, so each entry shows the most common genes and DNA. The V and J calls reflect TCRdb's pipeline rather than the authors' work. Counted in this sample were 350,000 to 500,000 distinct CDR3 sequences; 14% of them appeared once. Roughly 15% of the sample comes from the top ten.

The CDR3 spans 15 residues, from the cysteine through the phenylalanine. Just CDR3 DNA is preserved here, 45 bases in frame from base 1. According to the germline V gene, CDR1 reads MNHEY and CDR2 reads SVGAGI. V has 2 bases trimmed and J has 8 bases trimmed; junction bases matching no gene number 5. This same sample was also taken into another study, of T cells in Graves' hyperthyroidism and ophthalmopathy. As that second study puts it: Stable Graves' hyperthyroidism was defined as no progression to ophthalmopathy during 18 months of follow-up. Hyperthyroidism patients were newly diagnosed, with disease duration under 2 months, and aged 18 to 65 years. The study excluded patients with uncontrolled infections, other autoimmune diseases, pregnancy or lactation. Clinical symptoms, serum thyroxine and TRAb, thyroid ultrasound, and orbital computed tomography formed the basis for the diagnoses. A first-round RT-PCR of the TCR CDR3 used the HTBI primer set with the Qiagen OneStep RT-PCR kit. Most expanded thyroid clonotypes (frequency above 0.001) were also detected in blood, suggesting blood repertoires may reflect thyroid immune responses. Ophthalmopathy was separated from stable hyperthyroidism by a 13 V-J signature model, with about 86% sensitivity and roughly 81% specificity obtained in cross-validation and 80%/75% obtained in testing. In validation, the model predicted progression to ophthalmopathy with about 71% sensitivity and roughly 72% specificity, a median of 6.5 months before onset. A discovery cohort of about 95 patients, 43 with Graves' ophthalmopathy and 55 to 60 with stable Graves' hyperthyroidism, was used to find distinguishing TCR V-J signatures. Prospective prediction of ophthalmopathy was tested in an independent validation cohort consisting of roughly 19 hyperthyroidism patients and more than 15 patients who later progressed to ophthalmopathy. For training and testing, the 100 or so patients in the discovery cohort were randomly divided in a 7:3 ratio. In addition, the study compared T-cell repertoires in thyroid tissue and in blood from six Graves' hyperthyroidism patients. Following sampling, methimazole starting at 30 mg daily was given to hyperthyroidism patients, and high-dose intravenous methylprednisolone was given to ophthalmopathy patients. A second multiplex PCR round built the libraries, followed by size selection and purification. Sequencing of the libraries was done on an Illumina HiSeq2000 using paired-end 100 bp reads. Raw data were processed with SOAPnuke, discarding reads with adapters, uncalled bases, mean Phred below 15, or no exact constant-primer or identifier match. High-quality paired reads were merged with COPE v1.2.5, and unique nucleotide sequences were defined as clonotypes. Clonotypes were aligned to IMGT TRBV, TRBD and TRBJ reference segments using MiTCR v1.1. The analysis was restricted to V-J combinations with a frequency above 0.0001, which together covered 99.2% of the repertoires. A TCS score was defined as the ratio between F50 (clonal expansion) and ExV (chaos), using BLOSUM62-based TCRdist between CDR3 peptides within each V-J. Welch's t-statistics and random forest reduced several hundred V-J features to fewer than 15, which were used in a naive Bayes classifier (R e1071). Sample size was not statistically predetermined, and blinding of investigators to group allocation was not performed. According to the paper, TCR Vbeta CDR3 sequencing was carried out on over 130 peripheral blood samples, which came from about 45 ophthalmopathy, approximately 72 hyperthyroidism and roughly 17 progressor patients.

This clonotype was sampled from a woman aged 45 to 65 with Graves disease. Donor details come from another sample of the same person, matched by shared clones. Specimen: peripheral blood mononuclear cells (PBMCs), collected at new diagnosis, from a patient treated with antithyroid drugs. The rearrangement joined TRBV6-5 to TRBJ2-2; the junction holds 10 bases that match TRBD1. The sequence in DNA is TGTGCCAGCAGTTACCGCCGGGACAGGGGTGGGGAGCTGTTTTTT. It specifies CASSYRRDRGGELFF.